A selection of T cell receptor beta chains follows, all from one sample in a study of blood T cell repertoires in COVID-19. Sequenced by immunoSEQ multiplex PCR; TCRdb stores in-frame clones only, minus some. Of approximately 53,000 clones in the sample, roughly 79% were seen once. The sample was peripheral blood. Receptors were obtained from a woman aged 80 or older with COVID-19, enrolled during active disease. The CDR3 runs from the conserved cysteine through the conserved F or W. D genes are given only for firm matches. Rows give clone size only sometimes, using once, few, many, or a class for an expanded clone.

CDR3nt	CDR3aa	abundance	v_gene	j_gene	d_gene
TGTGCCAGCTGCGACTTCTACGAGCAGTACTTC	CASCDFYEQYF	-	TRBV2	TRBJ2-7	-
TGTGCCAGCAGCCCGTGGACTAGCCATGAGCAGTTCTTC	CASSPWTSHEQFF	few	TRBV5-4	TRBJ2-1	TRBD2
TGTGCCAGCAGGTATATAGGGGTAAACACTGAAGCTTTCTTT	CASRYIGVNTEAFF	-	TRBV27	TRBJ1-1	-
TGTGCCAGCAGCGTAGGATCTAGCGGGAGTGCAGATACGCAGTATTTT	CASSVGSSGSADTQYF	-	TRBV9	TRBJ2-3	TRBD2
TGTGCCATCATGGGGCGGACTAGCGGGGCCTCTAGCACAGATACGCAGTATTTT	CAIMGRTSGASSTDTQYF	many	TRBV10-3	TRBJ2-3	TRBD2
TGTGCCAGCAGCCAAGATCCTGGCGGAGGGAGGGGGAATGAGCAGTTCTTC	CASSQDPGGGRGNEQFF	-	TRBV3-1/TRBV3-2	TRBJ2-1	-
TGCGCCAGCAGCTATGGGACAGACTCTGGAAACACCATATATTTT	CASSYGTDSGNTIYF	-	TRBV5-1	TRBJ1-3	TRBD1
TGTGCCAGCAGCGTAGGGGGTAGCGGGAGATCGGAGACCCAGTACTTC	CASSVGGSGRSETQYF	-	TRBV9	TRBJ2-5	TRBD2
TGTGCCAGCAGCCAGCAACTAGCGGGAGGTAATGAGCAGTTCTTC	CASSQQLAGGNEQFF	-	TRBV3-1/TRBV3-2	TRBJ2-1	TRBD2
TGTGCCAGTAGTATGGGAGGCGGGAGCGTTTACGAGCAGTACTTC	CASSMGGGSVYEQYF	-	TRBV19	TRBJ2-7	TRBD2